These T cell receptor beta chains were read from a single sample in a study of T cells after yellow fever vaccination. TCRdb independently ran MiXCR on the 5' RACE reads; one entry per CDR3 protein. This sample has hundreds of thousands of distinct CDR3 sequences, with around a fifth found just once. The sequenced sample was PBMCs, obtained roughly 20 days after the first yellow fever vaccination. These TCRs come from a man aged 18 to 30 who received the YFV17D yellow fever vaccine. Both conserved end residues are trimmed from each CDR3. D genes are given only for firm matches.

TRBV28	TRBJ1-5	.	ASTLTKGGGQPQH
TRBV7-7	TRBJ1-2	.	ASSSRLGSYGYT
TRBV11-3	TRBJ2-3	TRBD2	ASSLEPGLGTDTQY
TRBV3-1	TRBJ2-2	TRBD1	ASSQLQGAGELF
TRBV19	TRBJ2-7	TRBD1	ASIWVQGAAYEQY
TRBV12-3/TRBV12-4	TRBJ1-2	.	ASSIARTNYGYT
TRBV5-1	TRBJ2-2	.	ASSLDTPRVGELF
TRBV11-2	TRBJ1-6	.	ASSFLGGSSPLH
TRBV10-3	TRBJ1-2	TRBD1	AIRDLPTGAFYGYT
TRBV12-3/TRBV12-4	TRBJ2-2	.	ASGNGLELF
TRBV4-1	TRBJ2-7	.	ASSPSGAEQY
TRBV6-2/TRBV6-3	TRBJ2-5	.	ASRQPGDMGTQY
TRBV19	TRBJ2-7	.	ASSPTGNLYEQY
TRBV6-2/TRBV6-3	TRBJ1-2	TRBD1	ASSETTGGTYGYT
TRBV4-2	TRBJ2-4	.	ASSQGPQFVAKNIQY
TRBV25-1	TRBJ2-5	.	ASSDLGVQETQY
TRBV9	TRBJ2-6	TRBD1	ASSVAPQGATTGANVLT
TRBV12-3/TRBV12-4	TRBJ2-5	.	ASSSQGGLETQY
TRBV15	TRBJ1-1	.	ATSRDNTEAF
TRBV13	TRBJ2-3	TRBD2	ASSLPRLAGIGDTQY
TRBV28	TRBJ2-5	.	ASNFQARETQY
TRBV25-1	TRBJ1-3	.	ASCPNTGRWDTIY
TRBV27	TRBJ1-5	.	ASRGGGYNQPQH
TRBV7-8	TRBJ1-2	.	ASSLRPAYGYT
TRBV28	TRBJ1-5	TRBD1	ASSPPTGLSNQPQH
TRBV27	TRBJ1-2	.	ASSFGEHYGYT
TRBV12-3/TRBV12-4	TRBJ1-5	.	ASSFKADNQPQH
TRBV10-3	TRBJ1-1	.	AMRKTENTEAF
TRBV5-1	TRBJ2-2	TRBD2	ASETLGGTGELF
TRBV9	TRBJ2-3	.	ASSVAGYPDTQY
TRBV20-1	TRBJ2-5	TRBD2	SARDNLAVQETQY
TRBV5-4	TRBJ2-2	TRBD2	ASSRGLAGENTGELF
TRBV2	TRBJ2-3	TRBD2	ASTVVGTSGRDTQY
TRBV7-2	TRBJ1-1	.	ASSSRPGGELAF
TRBV4-1	TRBJ1-2	.	ASSQVPLLRGHAGGYT
TRBV5-1	TRBJ2-5	TRBD1	ASSVGQGKETQY
TRBV7-2	TRBJ2-3	.	ASSLEGRRTDTQY
TRBV4-2	TRBJ2-2	TRBD2	ASSQDNGGAGGELF
TRBV11-3	TRBJ2-3	TRBD1	ASSNTGVDTQY
TRBV6-1	TRBJ2-3	.	ASTPGSSTDTQY